Each of the 25 T cell receptor beta chains below was sequenced from the same sample in a study of blood T cell repertoires in COVID-19. Sequenced by immunoSEQ multiplex PCR; TCRdb stores in-frame clones only, minus some. The table has roughly 150,000 clones, around three quarters seen once; the top ten hold about 8.3%. Sequencing was performed on peripheral blood. All receptors derive from a man aged 55 to 69 with acute or convalescent COVID-19.

This chain uses TRBV9 with TRBJ1-1, with unresolved D. The CDR3 extends over 14 amino acids. V lost 0 bases and J lost 1, with 7 bases in between. From germline, CDR1 is SGDLS and CDR2 YYNGEE. The CDR3 loop reads CASSVGSGNTEAFF. The CDR3 region has the DNA TGTGCCAGCAGCGTAGGCTCCGGGAACACTGAAGCTTTCTTT.

The chain has TRBV6-1 and TRBJ2-7; 10 bases map to TRBD2. Germline V lookup: CDR1 MNHNS, CDR2 SASEGT. The CDR3 extends over 16 amino acids. Trimming cost V 4 bases and J 0 bases; bases outside gene matches: 6. The CDR3 DNA follows: TGTGCCAGCAGTGCCCGTAGCGGGGGGAGCTCCTACGAGCAGTACTTC. It is translated as CASSARSGGSSYEQYF.

The chain uses TRBV5-1 and TRBJ1-2, with 9 bases lining up with TRBD1. CDR1 SGHRS and CDR2 YFSETQ come from the germline V gene. CDR3 length: 15 residues. Germline trimming cut 7 bases from V and 2 bases from J; bases unmatched to any gene: 9. This CDR3 reads CASRQRTGENYGYTF. The CDR3 DNA reads TGCGCCAGCCGCCAAAGGACAGGGGAGAACTATGGCTACACCTTC.

The chain couples TRBV30 to TRBJ2-3; D is ambiguous. Germline CDR1 is GTSNPN and CDR2 is SVGIG (reference sequence). The CDR3 covers 14 residues. Trimming shortened V by 2 bases and J by 6 bases, and 15 bases separated the two germline ends. Here the CDR3 DNA reads TGTGCCTGGAGTTTCCGAGGAGCCGCGGATACGCAGTATTTT. Translation: CAWSFRGAADTQYF.

The DNA of the CDR3 is TGTGCCAGCAGCCAAGAGAGCGGGGGCACAGATACGCAGTATTTT. This sequence encodes CASSQESGGTDTQYF. The chain links TRBV4-2 to TRBJ2-3, with 7 bases lining up with TRBD2. The CDR3 is 15 amino acids. Per the germline V gene, CDR1 is LGHNA and CDR2 is YNFKEQ. V gave up 0 bases and J gave up 1 base; unmatched junction bases: 1.

The chain carries TRBV19 and TRBJ1-2; TRBD1 matches at 9 bases. Germline CDR1 is LNHDA and CDR2 is SQIVND (reference sequence). The CDR3 has 15 amino acids. J gave up 6 bases and V 3 bases, and 8 bases lay outside the gene matches. The CDR3 region is CASSIGDRERDGYTF. The DNA of the CDR3 is TGTGCCAGTAGTATTGGGGACAGGGAGAGAGATGGCTACACCTTC.

The chain is built from TRBV5-4 and TRBJ1-1; D is possibly TRBD1 (6 bases). Germline CDR1 reads SGHNT; CDR2 reads YYREEE (reference sequence). The CDR3 has 13 residues. V dropped 4 bases and J dropped 3 bases, with 10 bases sitting between them. As DNA, the CDR3 is TGTGCCAGCAGCCAGACAGGTTACACTGAAGCTTTCTTT. This translates into CASSQTGYTEAFF.

This chain uses TRBV6-5 with TRBJ2-3; tentative D call: TRBD1 (6 bases). CDR1 is MNHEY, CDR2 SVGAGI, per germline. Trimming cost V 8 bases and J 4 bases, with 16 bases left between them. The CDR3 sequence is 14 residues long. The chain's CDR3 is CASARGIGADTQYF. In DNA form, the CDR3 reads TGTGCCAGCGCAAGGGGGATCGGCGCAGATACGCAGTATTTT.

The chain employs TRBV4-1 and TRBJ2-7, with 9 bases identical to TRBD2. The CDR3 is 15 residues long. Trimming cost V 6 bases and J 5 bases; bases outside gene matches: 11. In germline, CDR1 is MGHRA, CDR2 YSYEKL. The CDR3 DNA reads TGCGCCAGCAGGTTGAGAGCGGGGGGCGAGGACGAGCAGTACTTC. As protein: CASRLRAGGEDEQYF.

This clone was seen only once. CDR3 sequence: CASSPFGQETYNEQFF. The CDR3 nucleotides are TGTGCCAGCAGCCCGTTCGGACAGGAAACCTACAATGAGCAGTTCTTC. The chain joins TRBV3-1 (or the pseudogene TRBV3-2) to TRBJ2-1; 7 bases are shared with TRBD1. This CDR3 contains 16 residues. The V gene end was trimmed by 4 bases and the J gene end by 2 bases; junction bases not matched to a gene: 8. Germline CDR1 and CDR2: LGHDT and YNNKEL (reference sequence).

The chain has TRBV13 and TRBJ2-7; 8 bases line up with TRBD2. The J segment lost 5 bases and the V segment lost 5 bases, leaving 8 bases of the junction unmatched. The germline CDR1 and CDR2 sequences are PRHDT and FYEKMQ (reference sequence). This CDR3 comprises 14 residues. CDR3 sequence reads: CASSTGLAFHEQYF. The CDR3 nucleotides read TGTGCCAGCAGCACAGGACTAGCCTTCCACGAGCAGTACTTC.

The count of this clone is one. The chain employs TRBV6-1 and TRBJ1-5; D gene unclear. CDR3 length equals 14 residues. The germline CDR1 and CDR2 sequences are MNHNS and SASEGT. Trimming took 3 bases from V and 0 from J, leaving 6 bases between them. This chain's CDR3 is CASSELDSNQPQHF. CDR3 DNA: TGTGCCAGCAGTGAGTTAGATAGCAATCAGCCCCAGCATTTT.

V gene TRBV7-6 combines with J gene TRBJ2-7; 9 bases are a match to TRBD1. The CDR3 runs 15 residues. Germline CDR1 is SGHVS and CDR2 is FNYEAQ. J lost 5 bases, V lost 5 bases, and 10 bases had no gene match. DNA for the CDR3: TGTGCCAGCAGCCTGGGACAGGGTATTTCCCACGAGCAGTACTTC. This sequence encodes CASSLGQGISHEQYF.

The chain recombines TRBV10-3 with TRBJ1-6; 11 nucleotides match TRBD1. Germline V CDR1 and CDR2: ENHRY, SYGVKD. This CDR3 contains 15 residues. V dropped 10 bases and J dropped 0; count of bases not matched to a gene: 2. CDR3 sequence (DNA): TGTGCCACCGGGACAGGGGGCTCCTATAATTCACCCCTCCACTTT. Translation: CATGTGGSYNSPLHF.

The gene calls are TRBV10-3 and TRBJ2-3; D gene unclear. V lost 2 bases to trimming and J lost 2 bases, with 8 bases between them. Germline CDR1 ENHRY, CDR2 SYGVKD. The CDR3 spans 14 residues. CDR3 in amino acids: CAISESRFTDTQYF. Written as DNA, the CDR3 is TGTGCCATCAGTGAGAGTCGGTTCACAGATACGCAGTATTTT.

The CDR3 loop is CASSSTSGVYNEQFF. The CDR3 DNA is TGTGCCAGCAGCTCGACTAGCGGGGTATACAATGAGCAGTTCTTC. The V call is TRBV7-6, the J call TRBJ2-1; 11 bases fit TRBD2. The CDR3 covers 15 residues. After removal of 4 bases from V and 4 bases from J, the junction contained 3 bases not matched to a gene. The germline V gene has CDR1 SGHVS and CDR2 FNYEAQ.

In its sample, this clone was seen many times. This chain links TRBV11-1 with TRBJ1-6; the D is unclear. The CDR3 is made up of 13 amino acids. V lost 3 bases, J lost 9 bases, and 9 bases lay in between. Germline CDR1 SGHAT, CDR2 FQDESV (reference sequence). The CDR3 DNA reads TGTGCCAGCAGCTTTGAGGAGCGTTCACCCCTCCACTTT. Protein: CASSFEERSPLHF.

V and J are TRBV7-3 and TRBJ2-2; 7 positions agree with TRBD1. Germline CDR1 is SGHTA and CDR2 is FQGTGA. J lost 2 bases, V lost 5 bases, and 14 bases had no gene match. This CDR3 spans 18 amino acids. For the CDR3, the DNA is TGTGCCAGCAGCCCCACCCTCATGGGACAGAGAAACACCGGGGAGCTGTTTTTT. It specifies CASSPTLMGQRNTGELFF. The variable domain in full, completed from reference TRBV7-3 and TRBJ2-2, reads GAGVSQTPSNKVTEKGKYVELRCDPISGHTALYWYRQSLGQGPEFLIYFQGTGAADDSGLPNDRFFAVRPEGSVSTLKIQRTERGDSAVYLCASSPTLMGQRNTGELFFGEGSRLTVL.

This chain uses TRBV14 with TRBJ1-3; no clear D. The V gene lost 4 bases and the J gene lost 2 bases, with 9 bases spanning the gap. The CDR3 is 14 residues long. The germline V gene encodes CDR1 SGHDN and CDR2 FVKESK. The DNA for the CDR3 is TGTGCCAGCAGCCGGACGGGAGCTGGAAACACCATATATTTT. Translated: CASSRTGAGNTIYF.

The J gene is TRBJ2-7, the V gene TRBV14; TRBD1 aligns across 7 bases. The V segment lost 3 bases and the J segment 1 base; nucleotides outside the gene matches: 12. CDR1 and CDR2 (germline): SGHDN, FVKESK. The CDR3 totals 17 residues. The CDR3 coding sequence is TGTGCCAGCAGCCAGGGAATAAGGACAGGTGATTCCTACGAGCAGTACTTC. Its protein is CASSQGIRTGDSYEQYF.

The chain employs TRBV7-9 and TRBJ2-7; 10 positions match TRBD2. Trimming took 11 bases from V and 0 from J; bases not matched to a gene: 7. CDR1 is SEHNR and CDR2 is FQNEAQ in the germline V gene (reference sequence). The CDR3 totals 14 residues. The CDR3 region is CAVRTSGPSYEQYF. In DNA form, the CDR3 reads TGTGCCGTCCGGACTAGCGGCCCCTCCTACGAGCAGTACTTC.

The chain joins TRBV28 to TRBJ1-6; 8 positions match TRBD1. Germline V CDR1 and CDR2: MDHEN, SYDVKM. The CDR3 extends over 15 amino acids. V lost 2 bases and J lost 8; bases outside the gene matches: 5. DNA for the CDR3: TGTGCCAGCAGTTTACAGGGGGCAAGGGATTCACCCCTCCACTTT. Its translation is CASSLQGARDSPLHF.

The chain has TRBV27 and TRBJ1-5, with D possibly being TRBD1 (5 bases). The ends were cut back, 6 bases at V and 0 bases at J, with 9 bases in the middle. This CDR3 contains 14 residues. Germline V gene sequence: CDR1 MNHEY, CDR2 SMNVEV (reference sequence). The CDR3 region is CASRDTYSNQPQHF. The CDR3 DNA reads TGTGCCAGCAGGGACACGTATAGCAATCAGCCCCAGCATTTT.

In its sample, this clone was seen once. The chain is built from TRBV5-1 and TRBJ1-1, with TRBD1 matching 7 bases. V was clipped by 1 base and J by 0 bases; unmatched bases: 12. This CDR3 contains 18 residues. Germline CDR1 and CDR2: SGHRS and YFSETQ. The CDR3, as DNA: TGCGCCAGCAGCTTGCCCTTGGGGGACAGATCACTGAACACTGAAGCTTTCTTT. Its translation is CASSLPLGDRSLNTEAFF.

The CDR3 nucleotides are TGTGCCAGCAGGTCAGGGGCGACCAGCTCTGGAAACACCATATATTTT. Its protein product is CASRSGATSSGNTIYF. The chain joins TRBV6-6 to TRBJ1-3, with a tentative D call TRBD1 (6 bases). Trimming took 6 bases from V and 0 from J, leaving 15 bases between them. The CDR3 runs 16 residues. Looked up from germline, CDR1 is MNHNY and CDR2 is SVGAGI (reference sequence).